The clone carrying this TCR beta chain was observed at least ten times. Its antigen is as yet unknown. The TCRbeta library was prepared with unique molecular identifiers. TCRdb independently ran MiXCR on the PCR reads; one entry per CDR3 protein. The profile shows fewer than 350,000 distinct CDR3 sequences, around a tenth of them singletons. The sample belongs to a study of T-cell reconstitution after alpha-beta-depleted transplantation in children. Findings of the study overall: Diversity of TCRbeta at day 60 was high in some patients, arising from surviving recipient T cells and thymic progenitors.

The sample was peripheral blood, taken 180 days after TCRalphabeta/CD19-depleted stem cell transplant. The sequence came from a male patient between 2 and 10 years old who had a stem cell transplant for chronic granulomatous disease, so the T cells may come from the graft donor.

CDR3 DNA sequence: TGTGCCAGCAGTTTAATAGCGGGAGTCCTTAACACCGGGGAGCTGTTTTTT. Its protein is CASSLIAGVLNTGELFF. The chain joins TRBV27 to TRBJ2-2; 9 nucleotides line up with TRBD2. Germline V gene sequence: CDR1 MNHEY, CDR2 SMNVEV (reference sequence). The trim removed 2 bases at V and 2 bases at J, leaving 6 bases unmatched. This CDR3 is 17 amino acids long.